This TCR beta chain derives from a study of blood T cell repertoires in COVID-19. In the study overall: Italy, Spain and the United States were the sources of the convalescent and acute COVID-19 samples. PBMCs, B-cell-depleted T cells, or T cells were the source of the cDNA or gDNA that made up the material.

V was shortened by 6 bases and J by 6 bases, with 12 bases between the two germline ends. The CDR3 totals 13 residues. Looked up from germline, CDR1 is SNHLY and CDR2 is FYNNEI. This clone was seen only a few times. In the original workflow: Counts of nucleated cells, estimated from reference gene primer amplification, were obtained. Profiled with immunoSEQ multiplex PCR; TCRdb holds only in-frame clones, not every one. The V and J calls and clone size are taken from that table; D and trimming were inferred from the DNA. Found here are 280,000 or so clones, 80% to 90% of them singletons; the top ten hold 9.4%.

This chain links TRBV2 with TRBJ1-5; a weak D match, TRBD1 (5 bases). The specimen was peripheral blood. This receptor was identified in a woman between 50 and 59 years old who had recovered from COVID-19. This CDR3 is CASRTSGVQPQHF. CDR3 bases: TGTGCCAGCAGGACCTCGGGGGTTCAGCCCCAGCATTTT.